This TCR beta chain was recorded in a study of cytomegalovirus exposure and HLA in healthy donors (dated by TCRdb to about 2017). With respect to the entire study: An earlier analysis of several hundred of the donors reported approximately 260 Gb of sequence data and 100 million to 120 million unique TCR beta sequences obtained from around 190 million T cells. An earlier analysis of about 620 of the donors applied high-throughput TCR beta sequencing to assess whether each TCR beta V gene segment acted as functional or pseudogenic. Genome-wide SNP genotypes for about 60% of the roughly 670 donors were used in a later genetic analysis, which treated that subset as a discovery cohort. Around 300 gigabases of sequencing data and approximately 93 million unique TCR sequences were included in an early release covering several hundred HLA-typed donors. The study combined high-throughput TCR immunosequencing, statistical association of individual TCRs with disease status, and machine learning to predict cytomegalovirus infection status. The study was designed to test whether signatures of past pathogen exposure could be identified by cataloging public T cell receptors. Of the 350 to 450 genotyped donors, about 80% fell in the genetic ancestry cluster associated with self-reported Caucasian donors. In a later analysis, previously published TCR beta repertoires from 550 to 700 donors were re-analyzed and high-resolution HLA genotyping was added so that TCR occurrence patterns could be studied. In addition to the first cohort of around 670 subjects, a separate validation cohort of approximately 130 different subjects was used. A handful of DR-DQ haplotypes were handled as single units for association and clustering because linkage in the cohort was strong. Using immunosequencing, the study profiled T cell repertoires from about 610 subjects and related those repertoires to cytomegalovirus serostatus. All discovery cohort repertoires had been generated using a single sequencing platform. Among 300 to 500 genotyped donors of the cohort, an average of about 220,000 unique TCR beta nucleotide sequences was sequenced per donor, of which about 18% were non-productive. Typing coverage varied by locus: about 620-630 donors for A, B, C, DRB1 and DQB1; about 520 for DQA1; more than 600 for DPA1; roughly 450 for DPB1. Class I and class II HLA loci were covered by the typing at four-digit resolution. Rather than using new phenotypic data, the later analysis identified candidate immune exposures from TCR beta sequences and from how often those sequences occurred across donors. Donor age, sex, ethnicity and CMV serostatus were compiled together with the repertoire data. General study outcomes and caveats: A further reported finding was that TCR beta sequences accurately predicted the HLA-A and HLA-B alleles for most subjects in the first cohort. Most TCR sequences were observed very rarely across donors, whereas some public TCRs were present in many individuals. In a later analysis, several top co-occurrence clusters were reported to appear linked to parvovirus B19, influenza, CMV and Epstein-Barr virus. The only immune exposure information available for the cohort was CMV serostatus. In a later genetic analysis, fewer N-insertions in productive TCRs were reported among donors in an Asian-associated ancestry cluster than the approximately 630-donor mean. A later analysis found that TCR association rates varied across HLA loci, with DRB1 alleles showing the most associated TCRs and HLA-C alleles the fewest. Some 16 rarely observed V segments, including chromosome 9 orphons, were excluded from the earlier analysis of 550 to 700 of the donors because counts were too low. A later genetic analysis associated a missense DCLRE1C variant with V-gene and J-gene trimming of TCR beta chains, and an independent cohort replicated the association. According to the authors, the approach could potentially be generalized to other disease states and immunological phenotypes. In the study, 150 to 200 TCR beta chains were listed as associated with cytomegalovirus. In this cohort, only TCR beta chains were sequenced, and detectable features were limited by the absence of alpha or paired-chain data. Sequencing depth was assumed to be roughly uniform across donors in the presence/absence analyses, though that assumption may not hold. A few of the identified cytomegalovirus-associated TCR beta chains were confirmed in vitro to be specific for cytomegalovirus antigens. Linkage disequilibrium might explain the correlated functional status among segregating V segments, but an unknown experimental factor could not be excluded. Because HLA typing was missing for some donors at each locus, association tests included only the typed subset. In a later analysis, most CMV-associated TCR beta chains were found to appear HLA-restricted, with HLA associations seemingly driven largely by CMV exposure. A group of highly shared sequence variants was considered likely to be a technical artifact of the sequencing pipeline. In a later analysis, HLA-associated TCR beta chains showed more clonal expansion and lower generation probabilities than non-associated chains that were equally common. At a false discovery rate of 0.05, a later analysis linked about 16,000 TCR beta sequences to specific HLA alleles. Assigning TCR associations to individual alleles was difficult when HLA alleles, especially DR and DQ, strongly co-occurred. In both the original and validation cohorts, the classifier was reported to diagnose cytomegalovirus status with high specificity and sensitivity. An earlier analysis of approximately 570 of the donors showed that most TCR beta V segments appeared in productive rearrangements either about 90% or about 30% of the time, which broadly matched IMGT annotations. Some IMGT-functional V segments, including TRBV6-2 and TRBV6-3, could not be distinguished by the 87-base-pair reads and were therefore excluded.

As concerns this clone: There is no known antigen for this receptor. No much larger clone exists at a distance of one base, and base qualities are not known.

The library was produced with the immunoSEQ multiplex PCR assay. A mixture of 60 forward primers for TCR Vbeta segments and 13 reverse primers for TCR Jbeta segments was used in the multiplex PCR. The CDR3 region of rearranged TCR beta genes was amplified from genomic DNA with a multiplex PCR assay. Amplified TCR beta libraries were sequenced as 87-base-pair reads on the Illumina HiSeq System. The source study handled its data this way. A later analysis tallied roughly 80 million unique TCR beta chains across the roughly 610 repertoires, and approximately 12 million of those chains were shared by two or more donors. Raw reads were error-corrected and collapsed into unique sequences by a nearest-neighbor algorithm in which closely related sequences were merged to remove PCR and sequencing errors. To assign V, D and J gene segments, CDR3 sequences were aligned to IMGT reference sequences. For a sequence to be retained, a match of at least six nucleotides to both a V gene segment and a J gene segment was required. A rearrangement counted as productive if the CDR3 had no stop codons and remained in frame with V and J, and every other rearrangement counted as non-productive. CDR3 was defined by IMGT convention, running from the second conserved V-encoded cysteine to the conserved J-encoded phenylalanine. In an earlier analysis of around 570 of the donors, sequences lacking an unambiguous match to a single V gene segment were excluded. In an earlier analysis of roughly 600 of the donors, a V segment was called functional when productive rearrangements were above 56.7%, and segregating when the standard deviation between donors exceeded 5%. A statistical classification framework was developed to diagnose cytomegalovirus status using the catalog of TCR beta chain sequences. In a later analysis, V and J genes were assigned by comparing TCR nucleotide sequences against IMGT/GENE-DB human TR gene sequences. A later analysis assigned CDR3 sequences and most-parsimonious VDJ recombination scenarios with the TCRdist pipeline. In a later analysis, each TCR beta chain was defined by its CDR3 amino acid sequence together with its V-gene family, and reads without a unique V-gene family were excluded. A later analysis removed 600 or so highly shared, low-generation-probability nucleotide sequences to deal with suspected cross-contamination and a sequencing artifact. For each public chain, a later analysis derived a clonal expansion index from normalized ranks of inferred template counts within each repertoire. In a later analysis, generation probabilities were computed using a VDJ recombination model fitted to out-of-frame rearrangements, and the results were checked against IGoR. In a later analysis, hypergeometric tests were used to score TCR-TCR, TCR-HLA and TCR-CMV co-occurrence, with a repertoire-size bias correction applied to TCR pairs. To estimate false discovery rates, a later analysis permuted the HLA or CMV assignments 20 times. In a later analysis, co-occurring TCRs were grouped with DBSCAN, and TCRdist sequence similarity was added when clustering was performed within HLA-allele-positive subsets. Repertoires with fewer than 30,000 or more than 120,000 public chains, plus five repertoires with anomalous nucleotide sharing, were excluded from co-occurrence clustering. TCRdb mirrors the immuneACCESS table, restricted to in-frame sequences. Some clones are absent from its copies; in checked studies, under half trace to an unresolved V gene, and the reason for the others is unknown. The D gene and trimming were derived from the DNA, and the V and J assignments and clone size from that table. Within this sample are around 120,000 clones, with approximately 80% of them counted one time only. The top ten hold 2.5% to 3.5% of the sample.

V was cut back by 0 bases and J by 4 bases, leaving a gap of 11 bases between them. From the cysteine up to the phenylalanine, the CDR3 has a length of 15 residues. Only the CDR3 DNA is retained, 45 bases long and in frame from the first base. Sequences SNHLY (CDR1) and FYNNEI (CDR2) are obtained from the germline V gene. The cohort consisted of hundreds of healthy bone marrow donors. At the time of sampling, every cohort member was nominally healthy, though immune exposures that went unrecorded were likely present. The donor tested CMV seropositive, placing the donor among the 289 seropositive members of the cohort. A peripheral blood sample was collected from each donor, and TCR beta sequencing was performed on peripheral blood mononuclear cells. Genomic DNA was extracted from the blood cell samples with the Qiagen DNeasy Blood Extraction Kit.

The origin of this receptor is a woman in her 40s in good health and CMV-seropositive. Sequencing input: PBMCs. In this chain, TRBV2 is recombined with TRBJ2-3, and the D gene may be TRBD1, 5 bases matching. DNA sequence: TGTGCCAGCAGTGAAGCGCTCAGGGCTCCAGATACGCAGTATTTT. Its protein product is CASSEALRAPDTQYF.